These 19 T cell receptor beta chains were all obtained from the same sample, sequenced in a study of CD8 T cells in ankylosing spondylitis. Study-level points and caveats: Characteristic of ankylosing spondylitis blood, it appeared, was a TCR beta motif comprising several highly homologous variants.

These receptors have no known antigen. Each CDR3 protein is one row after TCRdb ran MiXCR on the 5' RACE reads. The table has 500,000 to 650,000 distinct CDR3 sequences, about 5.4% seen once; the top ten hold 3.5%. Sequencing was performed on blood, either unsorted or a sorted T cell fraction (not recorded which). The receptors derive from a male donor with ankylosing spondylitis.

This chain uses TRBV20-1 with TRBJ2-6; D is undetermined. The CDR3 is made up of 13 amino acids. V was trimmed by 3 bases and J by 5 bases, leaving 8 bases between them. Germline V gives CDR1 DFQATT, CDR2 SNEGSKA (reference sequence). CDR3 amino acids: CSARPRRANVLTF. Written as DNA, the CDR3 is TGCAGTGCTAGGCCCCGTCGGGCCAACGTCCTGACTTTC.

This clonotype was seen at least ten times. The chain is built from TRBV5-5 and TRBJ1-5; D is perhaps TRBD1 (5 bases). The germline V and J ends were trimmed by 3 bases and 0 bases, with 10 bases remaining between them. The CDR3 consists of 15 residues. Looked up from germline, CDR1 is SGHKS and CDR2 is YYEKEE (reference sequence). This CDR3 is CASSYGHYSNQPQHF. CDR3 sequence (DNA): TGTGCCAGCAGCTACGGACACTATAGCAATCAGCCCCAGCATTTT.

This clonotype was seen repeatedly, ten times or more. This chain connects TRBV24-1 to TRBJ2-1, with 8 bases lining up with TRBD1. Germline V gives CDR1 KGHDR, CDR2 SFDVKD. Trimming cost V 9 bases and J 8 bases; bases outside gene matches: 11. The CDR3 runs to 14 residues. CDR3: CATGQGIPGDEQFF. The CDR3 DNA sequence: TGTGCCACCGGACAGGGAATACCGGGGGATGAGCAGTTCTTC.

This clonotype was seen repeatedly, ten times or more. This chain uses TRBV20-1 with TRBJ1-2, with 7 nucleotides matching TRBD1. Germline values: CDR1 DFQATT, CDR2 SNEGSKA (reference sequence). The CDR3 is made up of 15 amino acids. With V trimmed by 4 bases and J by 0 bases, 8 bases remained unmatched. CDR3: CSAKRTGGANYGYTF. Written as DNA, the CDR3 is TGCAGTGCTAAGAGGACAGGAGGGGCTAACTATGGCTACACCTTC.

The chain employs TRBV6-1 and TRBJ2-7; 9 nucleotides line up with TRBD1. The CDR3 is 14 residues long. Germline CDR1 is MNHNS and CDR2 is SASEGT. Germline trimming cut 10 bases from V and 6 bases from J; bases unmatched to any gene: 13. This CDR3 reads CATHTGTGSLEQYF. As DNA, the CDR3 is TGTGCCACCCATACCGGGACAGGGTCCCTCGAGCAGTACTTC.

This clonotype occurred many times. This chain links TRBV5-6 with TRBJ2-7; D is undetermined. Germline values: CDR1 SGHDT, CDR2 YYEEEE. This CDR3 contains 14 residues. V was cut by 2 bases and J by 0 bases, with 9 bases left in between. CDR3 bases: TGTGCCAGCAGCTTAGGAAGCAACTCCTACGAGCAGTACTTC. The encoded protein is CASSLGSNSYEQYF.

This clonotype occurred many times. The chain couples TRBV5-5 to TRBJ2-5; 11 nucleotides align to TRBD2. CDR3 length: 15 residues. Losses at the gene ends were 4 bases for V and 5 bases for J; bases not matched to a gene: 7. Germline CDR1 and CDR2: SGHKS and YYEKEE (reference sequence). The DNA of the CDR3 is TGTGCCAGCAGCGCACTAGCGGGGGTTCCGGAGACCCAGTACTTC. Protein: CASSALAGVPETQYF.

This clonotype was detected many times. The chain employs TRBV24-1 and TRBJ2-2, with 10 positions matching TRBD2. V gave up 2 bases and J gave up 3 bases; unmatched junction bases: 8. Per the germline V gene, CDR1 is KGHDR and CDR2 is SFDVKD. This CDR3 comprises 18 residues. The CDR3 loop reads CATSDYLAGVVDTGELFF. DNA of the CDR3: TGTGCCACCAGTGATTATCTAGCGGGAGTGGTCGACACCGGGGAGCTGTTTTTT.

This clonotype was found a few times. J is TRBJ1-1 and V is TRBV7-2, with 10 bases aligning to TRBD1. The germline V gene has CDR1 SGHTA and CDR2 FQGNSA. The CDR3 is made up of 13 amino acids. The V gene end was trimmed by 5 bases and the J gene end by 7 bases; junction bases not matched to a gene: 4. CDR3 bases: TGTGCCAGCAGCCGGGACAGGGGTTATGAAGCTTTCTTT. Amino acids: CASSRDRGYEAFF.

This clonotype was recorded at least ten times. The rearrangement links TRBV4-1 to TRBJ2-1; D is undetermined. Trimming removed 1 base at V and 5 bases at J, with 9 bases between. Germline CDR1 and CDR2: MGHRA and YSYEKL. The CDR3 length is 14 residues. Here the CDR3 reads CASSQVWRNNEQFF. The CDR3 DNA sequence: TGCGCCAGCAGCCAAGTTTGGAGAAACAATGAGCAGTTCTTC.

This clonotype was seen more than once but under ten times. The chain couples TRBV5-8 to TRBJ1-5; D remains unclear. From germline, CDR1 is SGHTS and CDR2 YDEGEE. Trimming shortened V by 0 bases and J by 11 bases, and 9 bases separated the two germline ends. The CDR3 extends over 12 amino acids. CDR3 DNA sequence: TGTGCCAGCAGCTTGGGAAGATCGGCCCAGCATTTT. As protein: CASSLGRSAQHF.

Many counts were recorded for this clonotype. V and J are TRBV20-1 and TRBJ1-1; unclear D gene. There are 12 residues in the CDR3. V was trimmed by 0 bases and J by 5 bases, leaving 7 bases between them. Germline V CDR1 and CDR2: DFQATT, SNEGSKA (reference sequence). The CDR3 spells CSARDLGTEAFF. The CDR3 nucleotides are TGCAGTGCTAGAGATCTCGGGACTGAAGCTTTCTTT.

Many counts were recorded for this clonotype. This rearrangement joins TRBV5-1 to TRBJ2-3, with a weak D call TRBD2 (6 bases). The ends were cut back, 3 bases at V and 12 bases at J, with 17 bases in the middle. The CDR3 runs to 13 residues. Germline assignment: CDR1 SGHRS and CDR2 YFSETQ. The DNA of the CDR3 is TGCGCCAGCAGCTGGAGTTCGGCGGGGTCTCAGTATTTT. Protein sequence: CASSWSSAGSQYF.

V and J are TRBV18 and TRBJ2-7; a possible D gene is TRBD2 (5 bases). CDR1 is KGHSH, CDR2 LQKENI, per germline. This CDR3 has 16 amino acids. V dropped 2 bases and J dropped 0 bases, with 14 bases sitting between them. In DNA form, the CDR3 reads TGTGCCAGCTCACCAGCTACGGGGTTTAGCTCCTACGAGCAGTACTTC. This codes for CASSPATGFSSYEQYF. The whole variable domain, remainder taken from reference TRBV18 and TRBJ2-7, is NAGVMQNPRHLVRRRGQEARLRCSPMKGHSHVYWYRQLPEEGLKFMVYLQKENIIDESGMPKERFSAEFPKEGPSILRIQQVVRGDSAAYFCASSPATGFSSYEQYFGPGTRLTVT.

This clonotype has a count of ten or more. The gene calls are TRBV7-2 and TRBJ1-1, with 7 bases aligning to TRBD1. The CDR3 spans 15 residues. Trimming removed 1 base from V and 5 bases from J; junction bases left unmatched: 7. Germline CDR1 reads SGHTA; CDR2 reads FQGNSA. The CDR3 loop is CASSLGDRVRTEAFF. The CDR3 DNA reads TGTGCCAGCAGCTTAGGAGACAGGGTTCGAACTGAAGCTTTCTTT. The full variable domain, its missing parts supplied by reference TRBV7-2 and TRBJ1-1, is GAGVSQSPSNKVTEKGKDVELRCDPISGHTALYWYRQSLGQGLEFLIYFQGNSAPDKSGLPSDRFSAERTGGSVSTLTIQRTQQEDSAVYLCASSLGDRVRTEAFFGQGTRLTVV.

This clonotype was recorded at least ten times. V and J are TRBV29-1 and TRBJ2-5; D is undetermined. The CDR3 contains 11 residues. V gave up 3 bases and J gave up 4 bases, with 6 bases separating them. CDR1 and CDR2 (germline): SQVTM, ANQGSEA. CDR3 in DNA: TGCAGCGTTGAGGGATCAGAGACCCAGTACTTC. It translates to CSVEGSETQYF. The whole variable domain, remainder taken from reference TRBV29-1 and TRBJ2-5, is SAVISQKPSRDICQRGTSLTIQCQVDSQVTMMFWYRQQPGQSLTLIATANQGSEATYESGFVIDKFPISRPNLTFSTLTVSNMSPEDSSIYLCSVEGSETQYFGPGTRLLVL.

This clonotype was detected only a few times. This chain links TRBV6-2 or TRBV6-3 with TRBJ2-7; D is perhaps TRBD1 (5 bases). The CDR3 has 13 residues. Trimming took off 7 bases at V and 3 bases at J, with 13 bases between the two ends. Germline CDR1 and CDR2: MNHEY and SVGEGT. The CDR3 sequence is CASKRTGDYEQYF. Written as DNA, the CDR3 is TGTGCCAGCAAGAGAACAGGCGACTACGAGCAGTACTTC.

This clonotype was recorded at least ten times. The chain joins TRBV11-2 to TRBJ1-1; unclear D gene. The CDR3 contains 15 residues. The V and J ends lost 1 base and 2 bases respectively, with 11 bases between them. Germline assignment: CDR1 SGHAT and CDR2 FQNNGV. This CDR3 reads CASSLGYLKNTEAFF. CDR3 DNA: TGTGCCAGCAGCTTAGGGTACCTAAAAAACACTGAAGCTTTCTTT. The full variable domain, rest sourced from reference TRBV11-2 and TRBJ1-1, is EAGVAQSPRYKIIEKRQSVAFWCNPISGHATLYWYQQILGQGPKLLIQFQNNGVVDDSQLPKDRFSAERLKGVDSTLKIQPAKLEDSAVYLCASSLGYLKNTEAFFGQGTRLTVV.

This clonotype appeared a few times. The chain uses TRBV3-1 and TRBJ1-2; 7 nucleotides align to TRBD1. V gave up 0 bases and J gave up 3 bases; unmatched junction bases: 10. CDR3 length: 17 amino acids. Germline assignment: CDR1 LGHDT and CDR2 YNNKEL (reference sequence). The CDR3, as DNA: TGTGCCAGCAGCCAAGATCAGGGGGTAACAGGGTACTATGGCTACACCTTC. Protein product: CASSQDQGVTGYYGYTF.